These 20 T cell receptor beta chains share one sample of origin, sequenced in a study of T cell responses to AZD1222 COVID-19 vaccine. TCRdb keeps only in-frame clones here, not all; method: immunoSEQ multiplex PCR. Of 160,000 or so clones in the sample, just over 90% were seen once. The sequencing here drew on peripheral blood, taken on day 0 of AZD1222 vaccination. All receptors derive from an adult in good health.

In DNA, the CDR3 is TGTGCCAGCAGCACAGCCGGGACAGAGGCCTACAATGAGCAGTTCTTC. Translated, it gives CASSTAGTEAYNEQFF. The V gene is TRBV11-2, the J gene TRBJ2-1; 7 nucleotides line up with TRBD1. From germline, CDR1 is SGHAT and CDR2 FQNNGV. The junction had 9 bases not matched to a gene; V was cut back by 5 bases and J by 2 bases. This CDR3 has 16 amino acids.

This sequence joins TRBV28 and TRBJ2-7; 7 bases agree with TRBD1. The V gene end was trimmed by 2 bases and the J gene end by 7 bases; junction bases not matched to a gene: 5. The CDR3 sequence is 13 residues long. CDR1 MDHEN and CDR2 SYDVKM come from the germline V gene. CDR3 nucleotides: TGTGCCAGCAGTTTACGCGCAGGGGGAGAGCAGTACTTC. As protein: CASSLRAGGEQYF. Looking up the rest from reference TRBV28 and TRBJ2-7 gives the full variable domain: DVKVTQSSRYLVKRTGEKVFLECVQDMDHENMFWYRQDPGLGLRLIYFSYDVKMKEKGDIPEGYSVSREKKERFSLILESASTNQTSMYLCASSLRAGGEQYFGPGTRLTVT.

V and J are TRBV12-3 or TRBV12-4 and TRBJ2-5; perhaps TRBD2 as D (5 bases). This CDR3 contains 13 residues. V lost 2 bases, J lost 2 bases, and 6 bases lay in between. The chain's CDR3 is CASSLWEQETQYF. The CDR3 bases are TGTGCCAGCAGTTTATGGGAGCAAGAGACCCAGTACTTC.

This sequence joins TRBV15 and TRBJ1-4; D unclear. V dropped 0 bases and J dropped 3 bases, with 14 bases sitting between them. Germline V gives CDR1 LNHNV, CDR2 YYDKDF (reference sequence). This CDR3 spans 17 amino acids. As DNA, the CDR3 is TGTGCCACCAGCAGAGACGCGTTTGGTGGGGCTAATGAAAAACTGTTTTTT. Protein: CATSRDAFGGANEKLFF.

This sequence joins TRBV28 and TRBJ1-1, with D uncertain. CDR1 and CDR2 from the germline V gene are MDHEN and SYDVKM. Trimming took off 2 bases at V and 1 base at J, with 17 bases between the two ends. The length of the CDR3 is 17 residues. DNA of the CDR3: TGTGCCAGCAGTTTAATGGGCTTTAGGAAGAAGAACACTGAAGCTTTCTTT. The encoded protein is CASSLMGFRKKNTEAFF.

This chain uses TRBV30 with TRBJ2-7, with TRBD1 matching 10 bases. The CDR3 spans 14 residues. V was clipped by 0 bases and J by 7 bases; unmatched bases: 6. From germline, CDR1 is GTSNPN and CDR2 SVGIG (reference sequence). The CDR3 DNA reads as TGTGCCTGGAGTGTACGACAGGGGGCGAGGGAGCAGTACTTC. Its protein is CAWSVRQGAREQYF.

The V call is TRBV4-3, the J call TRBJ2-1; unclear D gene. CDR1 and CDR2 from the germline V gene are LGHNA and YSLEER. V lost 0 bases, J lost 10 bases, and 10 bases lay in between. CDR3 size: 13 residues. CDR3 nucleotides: TGCGCCAGCAGCCAAGAATGGGGTGGGGAGCAGTTCTTC. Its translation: CASSQEWGGEQFF.

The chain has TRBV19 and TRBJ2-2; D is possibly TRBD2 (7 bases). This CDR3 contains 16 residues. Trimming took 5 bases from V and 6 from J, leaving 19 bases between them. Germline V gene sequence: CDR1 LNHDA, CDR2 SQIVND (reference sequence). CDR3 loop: CASSLTSRGMAGELFF. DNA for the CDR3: TGTGCCAGTAGTCTGACTAGCAGGGGTATGGCCGGGGAGCTGTTTTTT. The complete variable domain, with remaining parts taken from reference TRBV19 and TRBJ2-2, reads DGGITQSPKYLFRKEGQNVTLSCEQNLNHDAMYWYRQDPGQGLRLIYYSQIVNDFQKGDIAEGYSVSREKKESFPLTVTSAQKNPTAFYLCASSLTSRGMAGELFFGEGSRLTVL.

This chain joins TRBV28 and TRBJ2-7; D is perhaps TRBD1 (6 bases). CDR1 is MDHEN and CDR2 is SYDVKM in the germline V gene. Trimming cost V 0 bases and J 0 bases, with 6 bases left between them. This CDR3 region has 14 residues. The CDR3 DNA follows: TGTGCCAGCAGTTTATGGGACAGCTCCTACGAGCAGTACTTC. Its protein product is CASSLWDSSYEQYF.

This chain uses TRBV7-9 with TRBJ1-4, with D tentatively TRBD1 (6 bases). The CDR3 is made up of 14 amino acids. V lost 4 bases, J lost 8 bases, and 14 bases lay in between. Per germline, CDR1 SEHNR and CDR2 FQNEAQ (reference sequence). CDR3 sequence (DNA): TGTGCCAGCAGCTCGAGGGGGAGGGCGGAAAAACTGTTTTTT. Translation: CASSSRGRAEKLFF.

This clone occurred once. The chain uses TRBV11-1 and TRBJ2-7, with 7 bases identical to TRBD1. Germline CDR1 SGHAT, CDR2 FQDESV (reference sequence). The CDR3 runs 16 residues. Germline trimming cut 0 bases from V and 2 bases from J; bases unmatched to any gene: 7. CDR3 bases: TGTGCCAGCAGCTTAGCCGCCGGGACAGTCACCTACGAGCAGTACTTC. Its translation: CASSLAAGTVTYEQYF.

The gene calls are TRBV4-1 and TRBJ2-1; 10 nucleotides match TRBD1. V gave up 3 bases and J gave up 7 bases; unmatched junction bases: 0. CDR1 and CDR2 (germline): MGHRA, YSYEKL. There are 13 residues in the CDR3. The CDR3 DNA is TGCGCCAGCAGCCAGGGACAGGGGAATGAGCAGTTCTTC. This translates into CASSQGQGNEQFF.

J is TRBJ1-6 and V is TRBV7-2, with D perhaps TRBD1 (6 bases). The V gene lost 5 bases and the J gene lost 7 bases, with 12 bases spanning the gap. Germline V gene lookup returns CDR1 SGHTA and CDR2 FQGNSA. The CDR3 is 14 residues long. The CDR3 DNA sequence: TGTGCCAGCAGCCCCGGGACAAAGAATTCACCCCTCCACTTT. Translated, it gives CASSPGTKNSPLHF.

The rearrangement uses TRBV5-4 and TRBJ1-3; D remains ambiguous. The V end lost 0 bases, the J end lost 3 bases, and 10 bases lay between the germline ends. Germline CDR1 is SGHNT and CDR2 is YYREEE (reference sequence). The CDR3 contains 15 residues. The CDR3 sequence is CASSLAERNGNTIYF. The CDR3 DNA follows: TGTGCCAGCAGCTTGGCCGAGAGAAATGGAAACACCATATATTTT.

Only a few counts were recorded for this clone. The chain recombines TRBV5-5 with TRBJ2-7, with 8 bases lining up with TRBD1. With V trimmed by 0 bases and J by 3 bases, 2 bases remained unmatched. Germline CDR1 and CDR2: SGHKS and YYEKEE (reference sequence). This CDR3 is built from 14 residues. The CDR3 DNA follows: TGTGCCAGCAGCTTGGCAGGGGGCGGCTACGAGCAGTACTTC. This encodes CASSLAGGGYEQYF.

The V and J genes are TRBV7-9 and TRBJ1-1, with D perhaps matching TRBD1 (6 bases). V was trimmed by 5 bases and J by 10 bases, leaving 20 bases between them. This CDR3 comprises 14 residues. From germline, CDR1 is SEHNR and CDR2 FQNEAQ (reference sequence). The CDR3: CASSISTGKGLAFF. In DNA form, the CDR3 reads TGTGCCAGCAGCATATCCACAGGGAAGGGTTTAGCTTTCTTT.

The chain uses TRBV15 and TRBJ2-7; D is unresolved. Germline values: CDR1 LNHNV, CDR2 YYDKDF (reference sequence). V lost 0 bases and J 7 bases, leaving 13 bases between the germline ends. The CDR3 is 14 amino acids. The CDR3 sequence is CATSRDPDSGEQYF. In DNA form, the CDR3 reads TGTGCCACCAGCAGAGATCCGGATTCGGGTGAGCAGTACTTC.

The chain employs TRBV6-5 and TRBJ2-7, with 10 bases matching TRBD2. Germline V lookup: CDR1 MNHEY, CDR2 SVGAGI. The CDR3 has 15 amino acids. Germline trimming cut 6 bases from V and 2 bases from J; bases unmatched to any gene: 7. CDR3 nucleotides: TGTGCCAGCAGGAGCATAGCGGGAGGCGCCTACGAGCAGTACTTC. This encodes CASRSIAGGAYEQYF.

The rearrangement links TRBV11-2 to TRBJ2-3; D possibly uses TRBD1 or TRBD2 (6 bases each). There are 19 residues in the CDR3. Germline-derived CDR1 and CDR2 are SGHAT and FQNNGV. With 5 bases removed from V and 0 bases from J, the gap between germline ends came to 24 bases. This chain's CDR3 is CASSKGVAVQGPSTDTQYF. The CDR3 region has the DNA TGTGCCAGCAGCAAGGGGGTAGCGGTCCAGGGTCCTAGCACAGATACGCAGTATTTT. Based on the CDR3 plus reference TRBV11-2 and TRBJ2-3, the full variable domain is EAGVAQSPRYKIIEKRQSVAFWCNPISGHATLYWYQQILGQGPKLLIQFQNNGVVDDSQLPKDRFSAERLKGVDSTLKIQPAKLEDSAVYLCASSKGVAVQGPSTDTQYFGPGTRLTVL.

The CDR3 is CASRTGASNQPQHF. For the CDR3, the DNA is TGTGCCAGCAGAACAGGGGCTAGCAATCAGCCCCAGCATTTT. The rearrangement links TRBV28 to TRBJ1-5; 7 nucleotides match TRBD1. Germline trimming cut 6 bases from V and 0 bases from J; bases unmatched to any gene: 2. CDR3 length: 14 residues. Germline V lookup: CDR1 MDHEN, CDR2 SYDVKM. The full variable domain, with the rest looked up from reference TRBV28 and TRBJ1-5, is DVKVTQSSRYLVKRTGEKVFLECVQDMDHENMFWYRQDPGLGLRLIYFSYDVKMKEKGDIPEGYSVSREKKERFSLILESASTNQTSMYLCASRTGASNQPQHFGDGTRLSIL.